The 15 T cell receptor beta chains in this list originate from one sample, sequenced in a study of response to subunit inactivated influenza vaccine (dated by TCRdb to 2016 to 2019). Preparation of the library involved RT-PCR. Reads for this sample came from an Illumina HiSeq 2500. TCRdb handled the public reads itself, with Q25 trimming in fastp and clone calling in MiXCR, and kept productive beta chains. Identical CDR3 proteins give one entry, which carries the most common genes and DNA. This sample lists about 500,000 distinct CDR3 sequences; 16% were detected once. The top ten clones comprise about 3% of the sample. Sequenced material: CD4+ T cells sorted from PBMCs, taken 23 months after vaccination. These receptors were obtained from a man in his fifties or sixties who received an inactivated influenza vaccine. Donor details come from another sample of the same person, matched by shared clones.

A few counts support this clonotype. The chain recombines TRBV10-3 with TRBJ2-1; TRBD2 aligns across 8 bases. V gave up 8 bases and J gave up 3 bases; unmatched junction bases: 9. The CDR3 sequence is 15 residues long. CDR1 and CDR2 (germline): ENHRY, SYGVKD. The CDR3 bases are TGTGCCATCCAGCGGGTGAGCGGGAGCTACAATGAGCAGTTCTTC. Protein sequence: CAIQRVSGSYNEQFF.

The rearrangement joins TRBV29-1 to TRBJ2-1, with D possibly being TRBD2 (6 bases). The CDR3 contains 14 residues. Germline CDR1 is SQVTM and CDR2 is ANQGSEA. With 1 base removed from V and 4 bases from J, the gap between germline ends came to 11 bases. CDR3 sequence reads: CSVEVRGEYNEQFF. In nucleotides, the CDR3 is TGCAGCGTTGAAGTTCGCGGGGAGTACAATGAGCAGTTCTTC.

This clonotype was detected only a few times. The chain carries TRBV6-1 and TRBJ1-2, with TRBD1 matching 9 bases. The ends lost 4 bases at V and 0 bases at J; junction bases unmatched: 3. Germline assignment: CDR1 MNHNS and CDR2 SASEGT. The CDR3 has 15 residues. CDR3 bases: TGTGCCAGCAGTGGAGGGGACAGGGCTAACTATGGCTACACCTTC. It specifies CASSGGDRANYGYTF.

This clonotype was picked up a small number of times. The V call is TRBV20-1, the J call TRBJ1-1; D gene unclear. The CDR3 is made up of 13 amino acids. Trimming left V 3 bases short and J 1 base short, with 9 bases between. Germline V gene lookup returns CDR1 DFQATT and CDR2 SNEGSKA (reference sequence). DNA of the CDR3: TGCAGTGCTAGGAAGACCGCGAACACTGAAGCTTTCTTT. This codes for CSARKTANTEAFF.

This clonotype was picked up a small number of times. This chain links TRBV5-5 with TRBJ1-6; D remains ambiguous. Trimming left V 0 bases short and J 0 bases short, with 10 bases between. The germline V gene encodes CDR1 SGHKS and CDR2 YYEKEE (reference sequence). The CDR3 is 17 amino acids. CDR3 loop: CASSLGPRSSYNSPLHF. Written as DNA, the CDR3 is TGTGCCAGCAGCTTGGGACCAAGGAGCTCCTATAATTCACCCCTCCACTTT. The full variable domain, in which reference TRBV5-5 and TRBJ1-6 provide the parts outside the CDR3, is DAGVTQSPTHLIKTRGQQVTLRCSPISGHKSVSWYQQVLGQGPQFIFQYYEKEERGRGNFPDRFSARQFPNYSSELNVNALLLGDSALYLCASSLGPRSSYNSPLHFGNGTRLTVT.

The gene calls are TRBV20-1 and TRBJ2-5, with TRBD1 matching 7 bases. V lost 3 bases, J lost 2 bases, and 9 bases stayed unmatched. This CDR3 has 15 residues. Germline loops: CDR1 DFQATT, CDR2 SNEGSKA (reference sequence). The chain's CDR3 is CSASPMGRGQETQYF. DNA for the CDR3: TGCAGTGCTAGCCCCATGGGCAGGGGGCAAGAGACCCAGTACTTC.

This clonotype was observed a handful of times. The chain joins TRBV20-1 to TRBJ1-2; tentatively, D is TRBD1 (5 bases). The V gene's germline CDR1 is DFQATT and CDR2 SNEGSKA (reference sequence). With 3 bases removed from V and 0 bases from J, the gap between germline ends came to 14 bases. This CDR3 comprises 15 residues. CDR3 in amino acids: CSASPDTYSNYGYTF. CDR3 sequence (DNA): TGCAGTGCTAGCCCGGACACCTACTCTAACTATGGCTACACCTTC.

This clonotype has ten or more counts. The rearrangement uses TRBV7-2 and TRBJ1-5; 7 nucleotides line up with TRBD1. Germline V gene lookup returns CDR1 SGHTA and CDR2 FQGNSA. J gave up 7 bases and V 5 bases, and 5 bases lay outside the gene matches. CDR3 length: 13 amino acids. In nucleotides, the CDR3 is TGTGCCAGCAGCACACAGGGGAACCAGCCCCAGCATTTT. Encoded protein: CASSTQGNQPQHF.

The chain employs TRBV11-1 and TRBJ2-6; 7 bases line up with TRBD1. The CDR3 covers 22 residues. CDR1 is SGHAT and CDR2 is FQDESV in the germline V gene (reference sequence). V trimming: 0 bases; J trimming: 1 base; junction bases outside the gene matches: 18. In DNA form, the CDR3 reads TGTGCCAGCAGCTTAGCCGGGATTGTACCGGGACAGATTGTATCTGGGGCCAACGTCCTGACTTTC. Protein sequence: CASSLAGIVPGQIVSGANVLTF.

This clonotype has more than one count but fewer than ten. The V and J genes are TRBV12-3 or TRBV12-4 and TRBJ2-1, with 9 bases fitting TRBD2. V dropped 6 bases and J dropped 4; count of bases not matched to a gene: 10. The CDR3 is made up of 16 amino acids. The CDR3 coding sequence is TGTGCCAGCAGGCCTAGTGGAGCGGGGGGTTACAATGAGCAGTTCTTC. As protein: CASRPSGAGGYNEQFF.

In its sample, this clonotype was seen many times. This chain's CDR3 is CASSKMGAQGNYGYTF. The CDR3, as DNA: TGTGCCAGCAGCAAGATGGGGGCTCAAGGGAACTATGGCTACACCTTC. The genes are TRBV21-1 and TRBJ1-2; the D call in the table, TRBD1, was not verified against the DNA. TRBV21-1 has pseudogene status. The CDR3 extends over 16 amino acids.

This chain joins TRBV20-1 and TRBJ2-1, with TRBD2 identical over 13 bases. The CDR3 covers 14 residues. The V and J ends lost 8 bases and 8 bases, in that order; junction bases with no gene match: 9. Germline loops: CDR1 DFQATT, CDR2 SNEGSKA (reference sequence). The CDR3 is CSPSLGLAGDEQFF. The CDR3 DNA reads TGCAGTCCGTCCTTAGGACTAGCGGGAGATGAGCAGTTCTTC.

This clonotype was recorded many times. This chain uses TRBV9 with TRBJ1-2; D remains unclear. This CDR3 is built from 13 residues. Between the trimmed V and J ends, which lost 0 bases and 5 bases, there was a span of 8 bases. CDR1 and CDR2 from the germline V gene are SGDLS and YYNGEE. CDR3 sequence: CASSVGSSYGYTF. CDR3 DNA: TGTGCCAGCAGCGTAGGTAGCAGTTATGGCTACACCTTC.

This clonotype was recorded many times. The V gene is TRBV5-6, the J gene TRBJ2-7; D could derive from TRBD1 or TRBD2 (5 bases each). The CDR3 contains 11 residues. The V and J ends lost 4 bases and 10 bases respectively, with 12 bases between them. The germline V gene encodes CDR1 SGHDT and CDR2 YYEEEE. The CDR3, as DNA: TGTGCCAGCAGCACGGGGACGGAACAGTACTTC. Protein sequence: CASSTGTEQYF. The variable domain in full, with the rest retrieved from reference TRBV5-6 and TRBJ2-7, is DAGVTQSPTHLIKTRGQQVTLRCSPKSGHDTVSWYQQALGQGPQFIFQYYEEEERQRGNFPDRFSGHQFPNYSSELNVNALLLGDSALYLCASSTGTEQYFGPGTRLTVT.

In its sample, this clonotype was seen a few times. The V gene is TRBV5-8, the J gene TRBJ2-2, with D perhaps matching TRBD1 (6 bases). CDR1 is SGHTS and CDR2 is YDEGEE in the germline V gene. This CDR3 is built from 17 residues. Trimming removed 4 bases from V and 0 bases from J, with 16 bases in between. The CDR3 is CASSIGQPHANTGELFF. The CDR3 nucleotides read TGTGCCAGCAGCATCGGACAGCCCCACGCGAACACCGGGGAGCTGTTTTTT. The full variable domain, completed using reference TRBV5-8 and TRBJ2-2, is EAGVTQSPTHLIKTRGQQATLRCSPISGHTSVYWYQQALGLGLQFLLWYDEGEERNRGNFPPRFSGRQFPNYSSELNVNALELEDSALYLCASSIGQPHANTGELFFGEGSRLTVL.